What follows are 5 T cell receptor beta chains derived from one specimen sequenced in a study of T cells in localized non-small cell lung cancer. Sequencing used immunoSEQ multiplex PCR; TCRdb keeps in-frame clones, though not all of them. Found here are roughly 30,000 clones, 88% of them singletons; the top ten hold 4.2%. The material was peripheral blood, obtained before any cancer treatment. Source of these receptors: a woman aged 35-70 years with stage I lung adenocarcinoma.

The chain combines TRBV6-6 with TRBJ2-1; D not resolved. Germline assignment: CDR1 MNHNY and CDR2 SVGAGI (reference sequence). The V gene lost 3 bases and the J gene lost 4 bases, with 7 bases spanning the gap. The CDR3 has 13 residues. Here the CDR3 DNA reads TGTGCCAGCAGTTATGACAAATACAATGAGCAGTTCTTC. This encodes CASSYDKYNEQFF.

J is TRBJ2-3 and V is TRBV7-9; 13 bases are a match to TRBD2. Germline CDR1 is SEHNR and CDR2 is FQNEAQ (reference sequence). The CDR3 is made up of 16 amino acids. V gave up 2 bases and J gave up 4 bases; unmatched junction bases: 3. This CDR3 is CASSLLLAGGADTQYF. For the CDR3, the DNA is TGTGCCAGCAGCTTATTACTAGCGGGGGGGGCAGATACGCAGTATTTT.

The V gene is TRBV4-3, the J gene TRBJ2-3; a weak D match, TRBD1 (6 bases). Per germline, CDR1 LGHNA and CDR2 YSLEER. Trimming stripped 0 bases from V and 1 base from J, with 11 bases between. This CDR3 spans 16 amino acids. The CDR3 protein is CASSQEDRRGTDTQYF. CDR3 nucleotides: TGCGCCAGCAGCCAAGAAGACAGGCGAGGCACAGATACGCAGTATTTT.

A few counts support this clone. This chain joins TRBV11-1 and TRBJ1-1; possible D gene TRBD1, 5 bases. Looked up from germline, CDR1 is SGHAT and CDR2 is FQDESV (reference sequence). Trimming removed 2 bases from V and 0 bases from J, with 16 bases in between. CDR3 size: 17 residues. The CDR3 DNA reads as TGTGCCAGCAGCTTACTCGCCGGGCGGGGGTTGAACACTGAAGCTTTCTTT. Its protein product is CASSLLAGRGLNTEAFF.

The chain uses TRBV6-5 and TRBJ1-2; weak D call: TRBD1 (5 bases). V was cut by 4 bases and J by 6 bases, with 18 bases left in between. Germline CDR1 MNHEY, CDR2 SVGAGI. The CDR3 consists of 15 residues. The CDR3 bases are TGTGCCAGCAGTTTATCGGCGGGGCGTGGTGATGGCTACACCTTC. It is translated as CASSLSAGRGDGYTF.